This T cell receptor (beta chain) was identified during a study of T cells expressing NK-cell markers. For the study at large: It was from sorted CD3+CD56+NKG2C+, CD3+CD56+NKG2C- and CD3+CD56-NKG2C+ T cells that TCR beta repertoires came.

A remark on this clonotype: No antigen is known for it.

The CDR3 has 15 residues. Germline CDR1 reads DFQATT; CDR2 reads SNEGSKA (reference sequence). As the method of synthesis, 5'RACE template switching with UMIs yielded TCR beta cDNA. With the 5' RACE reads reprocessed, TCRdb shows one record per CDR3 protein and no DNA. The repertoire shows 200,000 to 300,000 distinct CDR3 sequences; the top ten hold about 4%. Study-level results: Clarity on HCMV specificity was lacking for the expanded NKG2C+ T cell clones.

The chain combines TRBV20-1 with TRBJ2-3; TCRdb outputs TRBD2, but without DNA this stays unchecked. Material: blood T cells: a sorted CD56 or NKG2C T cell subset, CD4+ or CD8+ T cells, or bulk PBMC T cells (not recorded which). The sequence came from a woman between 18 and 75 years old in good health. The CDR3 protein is CSATGLAGGPDTQYF.